The 6 T cell receptor beta chains in this list originate from one sample, sequenced in a study of blood T cell repertoires in COVID-19. Only in-frame clones appear in the TCRdb table, and some are missing; sequencing was by immunoSEQ multiplex PCR. The sample holds approximately 100,000 clones; 81% are singletons and the top ten take nearly 4.5%. The sequenced material came from peripheral blood. Receptors originate from a man aged 55 to 70 with acute or convalescent COVID-19.

There are a few counts of this clone. The rearrangement joins TRBV5-1 to TRBJ2-7, with 9 bases lining up with TRBD2. The CDR3 consists of 15 residues. Per the germline V gene, CDR1 is SGHRS and CDR2 is YFSETQ. V was clipped by 3 bases and J by 5 bases; unmatched bases: 9. The CDR3: CASSSGGGRAHEQYF. The DNA for the CDR3 is TGCGCCAGCAGCTCGGGGGGCGGGAGGGCCCACGAGCAGTACTTC.

This clone was counted a single time. The chain uses TRBV18 and TRBJ1-1; 12 bases align to TRBD1. V lost 5 bases to trimming and J lost 10 bases; unmatched junction nucleotides: 8. Germline CDR1 reads KGHSH; CDR2 reads LQKENI. The CDR3 runs 14 residues. CDR3 bases: TGTGCCAGCTCAGAAGGGACAGGGGGCTCGAGAGCTTTCTTT. The encoded protein is CASSEGTGGSRAFF.

The chain carries TRBV5-1 and TRBJ2-7; TRBD2 is a possible D gene (5 bases). The germline V gene encodes CDR1 SGHRS and CDR2 YFSETQ. The CDR3 totals 14 residues. Trimming shortened V by 2 bases and J by 5 bases, and 14 bases separated the two germline ends. Here the CDR3 reads CASSLTGSDHEQYF. CDR3 DNA: TGCGCCAGCAGCTTAACGGGTAGCGACCACGAGCAGTACTTC. Drawing the rest from reference TRBV5-1 and TRBJ2-7, the complete variable domain is KAGVTQTPRYLIKTRGQQVTLSCSPISGHRSVSWYQQTPGQGLQFLFEYFSETQRNKGNFPGRFSGRQFSNSRSEMNVSTLELGDSALYLCASSLTGSDHEQYFGPGTRLTVT.

This clone was seen just once. The chain employs TRBV30 and TRBJ1-6; D might be TRBD1 (5 bases). Trimming took off 5 bases at V and 3 bases at J, with 8 bases between the two ends. Per the germline V gene, CDR1 is GTSNPN and CDR2 is SVGIG (reference sequence). The CDR3 has 13 residues. CDR3 amino acids: CAWSGFYNSPLHF. The CDR3 region has the DNA TGTGCCTGGTCAGGGTTCTATAATTCACCCCTCCACTTT. The whole variable domain, remainder taken from reference TRBV30 and TRBJ1-6, is SQTIHQWPATLVQPVGSPLSLECTVEGTSNPNLYWYRQAAGRGLQLLFYSVGIGQISSEVPQNLSASRPQDRQFILSSKKLLLSDSGFYLCAWSGFYNSPLHFGNGTRLTVT.

This chain joins TRBV2 and TRBJ2-7; a weak D match, TRBD1 (6 bases). V shed 6 bases and J shed 2 bases, with 11 bases lying between them. Germline V lookup: CDR1 SNHLY, CDR2 FYNNEI. The CDR3 runs to 13 residues. As DNA, the CDR3 is TGTGCCAGCAGCTACAGGGAAACCTACGAGCAGTACTTC. Its translation: CASSYRETYEQYF.

This clone appeared a few times. The chain combines TRBV7-6 with TRBJ2-2, with 8 nucleotides matching TRBD2. The CDR3 is 16 residues long. Per germline, CDR1 SGHVS and CDR2 FNYEAQ. V gave up 2 bases and J gave up 4 bases; unmatched junction bases: 6. CDR3 sequence reads: CASSLRDSGVTGELFF. The CDR3 bases are TGTGCCAGCAGCTTAAGGGATAGCGGGGTCACCGGGGAGCTGTTTTTT.